The clone carrying this T cell receptor (beta chain) has a single count. Its antigen is currently unknown. This sample includes further DNA sequences coding for the same CDR3. Assay runs were performed at deep level. Sequencing used immunoSEQ multiplex PCR; TCRdb keeps in-frame clones, though not all of them. The data contain about 2.1 million clones, under 95% of them singletons. Terminally differentiated effector memory CD45RA+ cells were left out of the naive CD8 fraction, which was CD45RO-negative and positively selected for CCR7. This record comes from a study of shared clonotypes between healthy human individuals. Germline CDR1 reads MGHRA; CDR2 reads YSYEKL. Trimming removed 1 base at V and 1 base at J, with 8 bases between. The CDR3 is 15 amino acids. General study results and limits: Sample collection involved blood only; tissue repertoires are likely different.

Material: naive CD8+ T cells from PBMCs. The V and J genes are TRBV4-1 and TRBJ2-1, with D perhaps TRBD2 (6 bases). The source is a young man in good health. Some clones in this sample may be carry-over from other donors' samples. This chain's CDR3 is CASSQVSGSYNEQFF. CDR3 coding DNA: TGCGCCAGCAGCCAAGTTAGCGGTTCCTACAATGAGCAGTTCTTC.